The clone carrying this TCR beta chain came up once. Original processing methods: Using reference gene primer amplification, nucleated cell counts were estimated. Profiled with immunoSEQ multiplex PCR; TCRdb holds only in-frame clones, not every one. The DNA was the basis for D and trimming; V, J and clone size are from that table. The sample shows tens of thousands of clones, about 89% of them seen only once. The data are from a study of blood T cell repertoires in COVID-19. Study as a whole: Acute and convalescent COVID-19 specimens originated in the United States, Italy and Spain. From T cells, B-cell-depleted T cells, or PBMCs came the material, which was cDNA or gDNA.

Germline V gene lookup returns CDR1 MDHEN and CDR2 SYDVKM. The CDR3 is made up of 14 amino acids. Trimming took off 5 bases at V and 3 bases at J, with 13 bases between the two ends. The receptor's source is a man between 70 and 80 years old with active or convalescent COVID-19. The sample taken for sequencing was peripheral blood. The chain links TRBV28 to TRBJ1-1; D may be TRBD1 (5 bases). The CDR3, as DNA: TGTGCCAGCAGTCCCCTCGGGACTTACACTGAAGCTTTCTTT. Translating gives CASSPLGTYTEAFF.